Listed below are T cell receptor beta chains from one sample, sequenced in a study of Ad26.COV2.S vaccination and SARS-CoV-2 variants. Sequencing used immunoSEQ multiplex PCR; TCRdb keeps in-frame clones, though not all of them. The sample has around 300,000 clones, 88% seen once. Material: peripheral blood, obtained in a trial of Ad26.COV2.S vaccine versus placebo. All receptors come from a person between 18 and 65 years old who received the Ad26.COV2.S COVID-19 vaccine or a placebo. Each CDR3 is given with its conserved first and last residue. D genes are given only for firm matches. The listing skips clone size in some rows; elsewhere it reads once, few, many or a size class.

CDR3,DNA,size,J,D,V
CASSLGGTGVSDEQYF,TGCGCCAGCAGCTTGGGAGGGACAGGGGTGAGCGACGAGCAGTACTTC,NA,TRBJ2-7,TRBD1,TRBV5-1
CASSINRGTYEQYF,TGTGCCAGCAGCATCAACAGGGGGACCTACGAGCAGTACTTC,NA,TRBJ2-7,TRBD1,TRBV5-4
CASSQLIRPLNTEAFF,TGCGCCAGCAGCCAACTCATAAGACCTTTGAACACTGAAGCTTTCTTT,NA,TRBJ1-1,NA,TRBV4-3
CASSVGSGLETYEQYF,TGTGCCAGCAGCGTAGGGTCCGGACTAGAAACCTACGAGCAGTACTTC,NA,TRBJ2-7,TRBD2,TRBV9
CASSLGGGLIGTDTQYF,TGTGCCAGCAGCTTAGGGGGGGGACTAATAGGAACAGATACGCAGTATTTT,NA,TRBJ2-3,TRBD2,TRBV11-2
CASSENPYSNQPQHF,TGTGCCAGCAGTGAAAACCCTTATAGCAATCAGCCCCAGCATTTT,NA,TRBJ1-5,NA,TRBV6-1
CASSRGLSNQPQHF,TGTGCCAGCAGCCGAGGGTTGAGCAATCAGCCCCAGCATTTT,NA,TRBJ1-5,NA,TRBV3-1/TRBV3-2
CASMHLAGGKDEQFF,TGTGCCAGCATGCATCTAGCGGGGGGTAAAGATGAGCAGTTCTTC,NA,TRBJ2-1,TRBD2,TRBV3-1/TRBV3-2
CSVAGRTYGYTF,TGCAGCGTTGCGGGCAGGACGTATGGCTACACCTTC,NA,TRBJ1-2,NA,TRBV29-1
CASSEGLGADEQFF,TGTGCCAGCAGTGAAGGACTAGGTGCAGATGAGCAGTTCTTC,NA,TRBJ2-1,TRBD2,TRBV6-4
CASSARQVINEKLFF,TGTGCCAGCAGTGCGAGACAGGTTATTAATGAAAAACTGTTTTTT,NA,TRBJ1-4,NA,TRBV2
CASSLTGNTGELFF,TGTGCCAGCAGTTTGACAGGGAACACCGGGGAGCTGTTTTTT,once,TRBJ2-2,NA,TRBV28
CASSAGLAGLTYEQYF,TGTGCCAGCAGCGCCGGACTAGCGGGGCTCACCTACGAGCAGTACTTC,NA,TRBJ2-7,TRBD2,TRBV13
CASSSLAGGAGELFF,TGTGCCAGCAGCTCTCTAGCGGGAGGTGCCGGGGAGCTGTTTTTT,NA,TRBJ2-2,TRBD2,TRBV28
CASSRDRTYEQYF,TGCGCCAGCAGCCGGGACAGGACCTACGAGCAGTACTTC,few,TRBJ2-7,TRBD1,TRBV5-1
CSVDPDFEGFKQFF,TGCAGCGTTGATCCGGACTTCGAAGGTTTTAAACAGTTCTTC,NA,TRBJ2-1,NA,TRBV29-1
CASSIALRGQGHTEAFF,TGTGCCAGTAGTATTGCGTTGAGAGGACAGGGACACACTGAAGCTTTCTTT,NA,TRBJ1-1,TRBD1,TRBV19
CASSLSLSVETEAFF,TGTGCCAGCTCACTATCGCTGTCGGTGGAGACTGAAGCTTTCTTT,NA,TRBJ1-1,NA,TRBV18
CASSLEGAGGNTIYF,TGCGCCAGCAGCTTGGAGGGGGCAGGAGGAAACACCATATATTTT,NA,TRBJ1-3,TRBD1,TRBV5-1
CASSLVVAGVNTGELFF,TGTGCCAGCAGCTTAGTCGTAGCGGGAGTTAACACCGGGGAGCTGTTTTTT,NA,TRBJ2-2,TRBD2,TRBV7-2
CASSLGRNTEAFF,TGTGCCAGCAGTCTTGGACGGAACACTGAAGCTTTCTTT,NA,TRBJ1-1,NA,TRBV27
CASSSVGTSGGPVKTQYF,TGTGCCAGCAGCTCGGTCGGGACTAGCGGGGGGCCCGTCAAGACCCAGTACTTC,NA,TRBJ2-5,TRBD2,TRBV7-2
CASSLDGESQPQHF,TGCGCCAGCAGTCTAGATGGGGAGAGTCAGCCCCAGCATTTT,few,TRBJ1-5,NA,TRBV5-1
CASSSGAGARREQYF,TGTGCCAGCAGTTCCGGGGCAGGGGCTCGAAGGGAGCAGTACTTC,NA,TRBJ2-7,NA,TRBV27
CASSLESSGLGGEQYF,TGTGCCAGCAGCTTAGAGTCTAGCGGCCTGGGGGGCGAGCAGTACTTC,NA,TRBJ2-7,TRBD2,TRBV7-3
CASKGQEETQYF,TGTGCCAGCAAAGGACAGGAAGAGACCCAGTACTTC,NA,TRBJ2-5,TRBD1,TRBV2
CASSVSGSWTYEQYF,TGTGCCAGCAGCGTTAGCGGGAGTTGGACCTACGAGCAGTACTTC,NA,TRBJ2-7,TRBD2,TRBV7-2
CASQDRGPTQYF,TGTGCCAGTCAAGACAGGGGTCCTACGCAGTATTTT,NA,TRBJ2-3,TRBD1,TRBV19
CASSDQGEYTEAFF,TGTGCCAGCAGTGATCAGGGGGAATACACTGAAGCTTTCTTT,few,TRBJ1-1,TRBD1,TRBV25-1
CASSVQGASGNTIYF,TGTGCCAGCAGCGTACAGGGGGCTTCTGGAAACACCATATATTTT,once,TRBJ1-3,TRBD1,TRBV9
CASSVGGSSVEQYF,TGTGCCAGCAGTGTTGGCGGATCCTCGGTCGAGCAGTACTTC,NA,TRBJ2-7,NA,TRBV2
CASSSPGGGNEQFF,TGTGCCAGCAGCTCCCCGGGGGGGGGAAATGAGCAGTTCTTC,NA,TRBJ2-1,TRBD2,TRBV5-4
CASSLGLADTQYF,TGTGCCAGCAGCTTAGGACTGGCGGATACGCAGTATTTT,NA,TRBJ2-3,NA,TRBV11-3
CASSLLGGTSDEQYF,TGTGCCAGCAGCTTGCTAGGCGGGACTTCGGACGAGCAGTACTTC,NA,TRBJ2-7,NA,TRBV5-8
CASSSPPGFQYF,TGTGCCAGCAGCTCCCCTCCCGGATTCCAGTACTTC,NA,TRBJ2-5,NA,TRBV7-3
CASSLPDSEAFF,TGTGCCAGCAGCTTGCCGGACAGTGAAGCTTTCTTT,NA,TRBJ1-1,NA,TRBV5-4
CASSPHGGAVNEQFF,TGCGCCAGCAGCCCACACGGGGGGGCCGTCAATGAGCAGTTCTTC,NA,TRBJ2-1,TRBD2,TRBV5-1
CSVGGFNGYTF,TGCAGCGTTGGGGGATTTAATGGCTACACCTTC,NA,TRBJ1-2,NA,TRBV29-1
CASSYDGNNQPQHF,TGTGCCAGCAGTTATGACGGTAACAATCAGCCCCAGCATTTT,NA,TRBJ1-5,NA,TRBV6-2/TRBV6-3
CASSIQAGSNTGELFF,TGTGCCAGTAGTATTCAGGCCGGATCGAACACCGGGGAGCTGTTTTTT,NA,TRBJ2-2,NA,TRBV19
CASSPRSIEGTGELFF,TGTGCCAGCAGCCCCCGTAGTATCGAGGGTACCGGGGAGCTGTTTTTT,NA,TRBJ2-2,NA,TRBV9
CASSLGSGGAWLDTQYF,TGTGCCAGCAGCTTAGGCTCAGGGGGCGCGTGGCTAGATACGCAGTATTTT,NA,TRBJ2-3,TRBD1,TRBV7-2